Reported below is one T cell receptor beta chain. Its antigen is currently unknown. Compared with germline, one end of the junction differs, possibly owing to a read error. This record belongs to a study of shared clonotypes between healthy human individuals. Study outcomes and limitations: Deeper or shallower sequencing was expected to change how clonotypes are shared among donors.

CDR1 is SGHTA and CDR2 is FQGNSA in the germline V gene. This CDR3 region has 13 residues. The method was immunoSEQ multiplex PCR; TCRdb's version includes in-frame clones alone and lacks a portion of them. The sample includes over a million clones, roughly 98% of them seen just once. The sequenced material came from naive CD4+ T cells sorted from blood. The subset: CD45RA+ positively selected. The receptor was derived from a man aged 25 to 40 in good health. The gene calls are TRBV7-2 and TRBJ2-7; maybe TRBD2 (5 bases). The CDR3 region has the DNA TGTGCCAGCAGCCTAGCTAGCAGCTACGAGCAGTACTTC. Translation gives CASSLASSYEQYF.